The sequence of this T cell receptor (beta chain) was determined in a study of T-cell reconstitution after alpha-beta-depleted transplantation in children. The CDR3 sequence is 15 residues long. Trimming left V 3 bases short and J 3 bases short, with 11 bases between. The germline CDR1 and CDR2 sequences are PRHDT and FYEKMQ (reference sequence). As it was prepared, the TCRbeta library received unique molecular identifiers. MiXCR, applied by TCRdb to the PCR reads, yields one record per CDR3 protein. The sample holds some 600,000 distinct CDR3 sequences, 16% seen once. The chain combines TRBV13 with TRBJ2-2; maybe TRBD1 (5 bases). The origin of this receptor is a human donor who donated a stem cell graft to a child with acute myeloid leukemia. Specimen: PBMCs from the stem cell graft donor, collected from the stem cell graft. In DNA, the CDR3 is TGTGCCAGCAGCTTCGCAGGGAAGTACACCGGGGAGCTGTTTTTT. Residues: CASSFAGKYTGELFF.